Below are 27 T cell receptor beta chains sequenced from a single sample in a study of technical replicates of blood from a few donors. Assay used: immunoSEQ multiplex PCR; TCRdb lists only in-frame clones, some missing. The table lists 60,000 to 80,000 clones, 89% of them singletons. Input material: PBMCs. Receptors originate from a human donor in good health. Some clones in this sample may be carry-over from other donors' samples.

This clone was counted a few times. This chain links TRBV19 with TRBJ1-2; unclear D gene. V shed 0 bases and J shed 5 bases, with 7 bases lying between them. The CDR3 covers 13 residues. Per the germline V gene, CDR1 is LNHDA and CDR2 is SQIVND (reference sequence). The CDR3 loop is CASSIDGEYGYTF. DNA of the CDR3: TGTGCCAGTAGTATAGACGGGGAGTATGGCTACACCTTC.

This clone was observed once. This chain uses TRBV6-6 with TRBJ1-2, with D tentatively TRBD1 (6 bases). Trimming shortened V by 7 bases and J by 3 bases, and 15 bases separated the two germline ends. The CDR3 covers 14 residues. CDR1 is MNHNY, CDR2 SVGAGI, per germline (reference sequence). The CDR3 reads CASTNPGGHYGYTF. In nucleotides, the CDR3 is TGTGCCAGCACGAACCCGGGGGGCCACTATGGCTACACCTTC.

The chain carries TRBV11-1 and TRBJ1-4, with D perhaps TRBD1 (5 bases). The CDR3 is made up of 15 amino acids. V gave up 5 bases and J gave up 7 bases, with 17 bases separating them. Germline V gene lookup returns CDR1 SGHAT and CDR2 FQDESV (reference sequence). In DNA form, the CDR3 reads TGTGCCAGCAGCCCCAATGCCGGGAGGGGTGAAAAACTGTTTTTT. Translation: CASSPNAGRGEKLFF.

The V gene is TRBV15, the J gene TRBJ2-7; 10 bases match TRBD1. The trim removed 5 bases at V and 4 bases at J, leaving 5 bases unmatched. Germline V gives CDR1 LNHNV, CDR2 YYDKDF (reference sequence). CDR3 length equals 14 residues. The CDR3 sequence: CATSSRTGGYEQYF. CDR3 nucleotides: TGTGCCACCAGCTCCCGGACAGGGGGGTACGAGCAGTACTTC. The full variable domain, with the rest looked up from reference TRBV15 and TRBJ2-7, is DAMVIQNPRYQVTQFGKPVTLSCSQTLNHNVMYWYQQKSSQAPKLLFHYYDKDFNNEADTPDNFQSRRPNTSFCFLDIRSPGLGDTAMYLCATSSRTGGYEQYFGPGTRLTVT.

This chain links TRBV7-6 with TRBJ2-7, with TRBD1 as a possible D gene (5 bases). This CDR3 contains 16 residues. Germline loops: CDR1 SGHVS, CDR2 FNYEAQ. V was pared by 5 bases and J by 0 bases, with 17 bases between. CDR3: CASSPGIGVNSYEQYF. CDR3 nucleotide sequence: TGTGCCAGCAGCCCCGGTATAGGGGTAAACTCCTACGAGCAGTACTTC.

This chain connects TRBV7-8 to TRBJ1-2; 8 positions agree with TRBD1. From germline, CDR1 is SGHVS and CDR2 FQNEAQ. The V gene end was trimmed by 0 bases and the J gene end by 3 bases; junction bases not matched to a gene: 3. The CDR3 has 15 residues. The CDR3 DNA sequence: TGTGCCAGCAGCTTAGCGTTGACAGGGGACTATGGCTACACCTTC. This sequence encodes CASSLALTGDYGYTF.

The rearrangement joins TRBV4-3 to TRBJ1-1, with 10 bases identical to TRBD1. Germline CDR1 is LGHNA and CDR2 is YSLEER. This CDR3 is built from 16 residues. The V gene end was trimmed by 4 bases and the J gene end by 4 bases; junction bases not matched to a gene: 9. The CDR3: CASSLIPRDRGTEAFF. DNA for the CDR3: TGCGCCAGCAGCCTCATACCTAGGGACAGGGGCACTGAAGCTTTCTTT.

V usage is TRBV29-1 and J usage is TRBJ2-2; D is uncertain. Trimming removed 5 bases from V and 1 base from J, with 5 bases in between. Per the germline V gene, CDR1 is SQVTM and CDR2 is ANQGSEA. The CDR3 length is 12 residues. CDR3 DNA sequence: TGCAGCGTTCTTAGGAACACCGGGGAGCTGTTTTTT. Protein sequence: CSVLRNTGELFF.

In this sample, this clone turned up a few times. This chain joins TRBV2 and TRBJ2-7; the match to TRBD1 covers 9 bases. CDR1 and CDR2 (germline): SNHLY, FYNNEI. The CDR3 has 14 residues. The junction had 3 bases not matched to a gene; V was cut back by 4 bases and J by 2 bases. CDR3 loop: CASSVDRGAYEQYF. Here the CDR3 DNA reads TGTGCCAGCAGTGTAGACAGGGGGGCCTACGAGCAGTACTTC.

The chain uses TRBV6-4 and TRBJ2-1; 11 bases are a match to TRBD2. V gave up 0 bases and J gave up 6 bases; unmatched junction bases: 1. The CDR3 is 15 amino acids. Germline lookup yields CDR1 MRHNA and CDR2 SNTAGT. CDR3 sequence: CASSDSSGGANEQFF. In DNA, the CDR3 is TGTGCCAGCAGTGACTCTAGCGGGGGGGCCAATGAGCAGTTCTTC.

The J gene is TRBJ2-1, the V gene TRBV7-8, with 7 bases lining up with TRBD2. CDR3 length: 14 amino acids. With V trimmed by 5 bases and J by 4 bases, 5 bases remained unmatched. CDR1 and CDR2 (germline): SGHVS, FQNEAQ. The CDR3 DNA reads TGTGCCAGCAGCCGGGAGGTCTTTTACAATGAGCAGTTCTTC. Residues: CASSREVFYNEQFF.

The chain uses TRBV4-3 and TRBJ2-6; no reliable D call. This CDR3 is built from 16 residues. Trimming shortened V by 0 bases and J by 0 bases, and 6 bases separated the two germline ends. Germline V gene data show CDR1 as LGHNA and CDR2 as YSLEER. This CDR3 reads CASSQEPYSGANVLTF. As DNA, the CDR3 is TGCGCCAGCAGCCAAGAACCCTACTCTGGGGCCAACGTCCTGACTTTC.

The genes are TRBV7-6 and TRBJ2-1; 7 bases match TRBD2. The V segment lost 5 bases and the J segment 4 bases; nucleotides outside the gene matches: 8. This CDR3 contains 15 residues. Per the germline V gene, CDR1 is SGHVS and CDR2 is FNYEAQ. The CDR3 is CASSAQAGAYNEQFF. In DNA form, the CDR3 reads TGTGCCAGCAGCGCCCAGGCGGGAGCGTACAATGAGCAGTTCTTC.

The rearrangement joins TRBV11-2 to TRBJ2-7; no reliable D call. CDR1 and CDR2 (germline): SGHAT, FQNNGV. Between the trimmed V and J ends, which lost 0 bases and 3 bases, there was a span of 12 bases. This CDR3 contains 15 residues. CDR3 DNA: TGTGCCAGCAGCTTAGATGTTACTGTAAACTACGAGCAGTACTTC. This sequence encodes CASSLDVTVNYEQYF.

CDR3: CASSYSTGVVADTQYF. As DNA, the CDR3 is TGCGCCAGCAGCTACTCGACAGGGGTTGTGGCAGATACGCAGTATTTT. The rearrangement uses TRBV5-1 and TRBJ2-3, with TRBD1 matching 8 bases. The CDR3 runs to 16 residues. V dropped 3 bases and J dropped 4; count of bases not matched to a gene: 10. Germline CDR1 reads SGHRS; CDR2 reads YFSETQ. Full variable domain (rest looked up from reference TRBV5-1 and TRBJ2-3): KAGVTQTPRYLIKTRGQQVTLSCSPISGHRSVSWYQQTPGQGLQFLFEYFSETQRNKGNFPGRFSGRQFSNSRSEMNVSTLELGDSALYLCASSYSTGVVADTQYFGPGTRLTVL.

This rearrangement joins TRBV27 to TRBJ2-2; 12 nucleotides agree with TRBD2. Germline V gene data show CDR1 as MNHEY and CDR2 as SMNVEV (reference sequence). Germline trimming cut 4 bases from V and 7 bases from J; bases unmatched to any gene: 7. The CDR3 consists of 16 residues. The CDR3: CASSSSSGRAFGELFF. The DNA for the CDR3 is TGTGCCAGCAGTTCATCTAGCGGGAGGGCCTTCGGGGAGCTGTTTTTT.

The rearrangement links TRBV5-4 to TRBJ1-2; 7 bases map to TRBD1. V lost 2 bases to trimming and J lost 2 bases; unmatched junction nucleotides: 3. The CDR3 contains 14 residues. Per the germline V gene, CDR1 is SGHNT and CDR2 is YYREEE (reference sequence). The CDR3 DNA reads TGTGCCAGCAGCTTTGACAGGGCAAACTATGGCTACACCTTC. It specifies CASSFDRANYGYTF.

The V gene is TRBV7-2, the J gene TRBJ2-1, with 8 bases matching TRBD2. The CDR3 extends over 15 amino acids. The germline gives CDR1 SGHTA, CDR2 FQGNSA. The J segment lost 8 bases and the V segment lost 5 bases, leaving 11 bases of the junction unmatched. CDR3 sequence reads: CASSPWGRGAYEQFF. The CDR3 coding sequence is TGTGCCAGCAGCCCGTGGGGGCGGGGGGCATATGAGCAGTTCTTC.

The chain links TRBV6-5 to TRBJ1-1, with TRBD1 matching 7 bases. The CDR3 sequence is 16 residues long. Germline-derived CDR1 and CDR2 are MNHEY and SVGAGI. V shed 0 bases and J 3 bases; nucleotides not matched to a gene: 7. The CDR3 loop reads CASSYSFTGDDTEAFF. The CDR3, as DNA: TGTGCCAGCAGTTACTCCTTTACAGGGGACGACACTGAAGCTTTCTTT.

The rearrangement uses TRBV19 and TRBJ2-5; D possibly corresponds to TRBD2 (6 bases). Trimming removed 3 bases from V and 3 bases from J, with 8 bases in between. This CDR3 has 13 amino acids. Germline CDR1 and CDR2: LNHDA and SQIVND (reference sequence). CDR3 nucleotides: TGTGCCAGTAGTATCGGAGGGAAAGAGACCCAGTACTTC. This translates into CASSIGGKETQYF.

V usage is TRBV6-5 and J usage is TRBJ2-3, with 10 bases aligning to TRBD2. CDR1 is MNHEY and CDR2 is SVGAGI in the germline V gene. CDR3 size: 15 residues. V dropped 8 bases and J dropped 0; count of bases not matched to a gene: 5. In nucleotides, the CDR3 is TGTGCCAGCGGGATGACTAGCGGGAGCACAGATACGCAGTATTTT. The encoded protein is CASGMTSGSTDTQYF.

The rearrangement joins TRBV5-4 to TRBJ2-7; possibly TRBD1 for D (6 bases). CDR3 size: 14 residues. Germline loops: CDR1 SGHNT, CDR2 YYREEE (reference sequence). With 4 bases removed from V and 0 bases from J, the gap between germline ends came to 11 bases. The CDR3 DNA reads TGTGCCAGCAGCGCCGACAGGTTCTCCTACGAGCAGTACTTC. Translation: CASSADRFSYEQYF.

This chain joins TRBV28 and TRBJ2-5, with 9 bases that match TRBD1. Losses at the gene ends were 7 bases for V and 3 bases for J; bases not matched to a gene: 6. This CDR3 has 14 residues. Per the germline V gene, CDR1 is MDHEN and CDR2 is SYDVKM. The CDR3 loop reads CASNFRTGEETQYF. In DNA form, the CDR3 reads TGTGCCAGCAACTTTAGGACAGGGGAAGAGACCCAGTACTTC.

The J gene is TRBJ2-7, the V gene TRBV5-6; TRBD1 is a possible D gene (6 bases). The CDR3 is 15 amino acids. Germline CDR1 reads SGHDT; CDR2 reads YYEEEE. Trimming pared 0 bases from V and 3 bases from J, leaving 13 bases between. The CDR3 protein is CASSLVDSINYEQYF. CDR3 DNA: TGTGCCAGCAGCTTGGTGGACAGCATTAACTACGAGCAGTACTTC.

The chain is built from TRBV9 and TRBJ1-1; D is possibly TRBD1 (5 bases). The CDR3 spans 14 residues. The ends were cut back, 4 bases at V and 4 bases at J, with 14 bases in the middle. Per germline, CDR1 SGDLS and CDR2 YYNGEE. As DNA, the CDR3 is TGTGCCAGCAGCTCTCCAGGGTTGCCCACTGAAGCTTTCTTT. Translating gives CASSSPGLPTEAFF.

V is TRBV2 and J is TRBJ2-1, with TRBD1 matching 10 bases. Germline CDR1 reads SNHLY; CDR2 reads FYNNEI. The CDR3 loop spans 14 amino acids. With 6 bases clipped from V and 1 base from J, the junction kept 0 bases outside the gene matches. As DNA, the CDR3 is TGTGCCAGCAGGGACAGGGGGTCCTACAATGAGCAGTTCTTC. This encodes CASRDRGSYNEQFF. Supplemented by reference TRBV2 and TRBJ2-1, the full variable domain reads EPEVTQTPSHQVTQMGQEVILRCVPISNHLYFYWYRQILGQKVEFLVSFYNNEISEKSEIFDDQFSVERPDGSNFTLKIRSTKLEDSAMYFCASRDRGSYNEQFFGPGTRLTVL.

The V gene is TRBV14, the J gene TRBJ2-7; 7 bases match TRBD2. The germline CDR1 and CDR2 sequences are SGHDN and FVKESK. V shed 4 bases, J shed 1 base, and the junction held 7 bases outside the gene matches. This CDR3 has 15 amino acids. The CDR3 here is CASSPPGGESYEQYF. The CDR3 coding sequence is TGTGCCAGCAGCCCCCCTGGGGGGGAATCCTACGAGCAGTACTTC.